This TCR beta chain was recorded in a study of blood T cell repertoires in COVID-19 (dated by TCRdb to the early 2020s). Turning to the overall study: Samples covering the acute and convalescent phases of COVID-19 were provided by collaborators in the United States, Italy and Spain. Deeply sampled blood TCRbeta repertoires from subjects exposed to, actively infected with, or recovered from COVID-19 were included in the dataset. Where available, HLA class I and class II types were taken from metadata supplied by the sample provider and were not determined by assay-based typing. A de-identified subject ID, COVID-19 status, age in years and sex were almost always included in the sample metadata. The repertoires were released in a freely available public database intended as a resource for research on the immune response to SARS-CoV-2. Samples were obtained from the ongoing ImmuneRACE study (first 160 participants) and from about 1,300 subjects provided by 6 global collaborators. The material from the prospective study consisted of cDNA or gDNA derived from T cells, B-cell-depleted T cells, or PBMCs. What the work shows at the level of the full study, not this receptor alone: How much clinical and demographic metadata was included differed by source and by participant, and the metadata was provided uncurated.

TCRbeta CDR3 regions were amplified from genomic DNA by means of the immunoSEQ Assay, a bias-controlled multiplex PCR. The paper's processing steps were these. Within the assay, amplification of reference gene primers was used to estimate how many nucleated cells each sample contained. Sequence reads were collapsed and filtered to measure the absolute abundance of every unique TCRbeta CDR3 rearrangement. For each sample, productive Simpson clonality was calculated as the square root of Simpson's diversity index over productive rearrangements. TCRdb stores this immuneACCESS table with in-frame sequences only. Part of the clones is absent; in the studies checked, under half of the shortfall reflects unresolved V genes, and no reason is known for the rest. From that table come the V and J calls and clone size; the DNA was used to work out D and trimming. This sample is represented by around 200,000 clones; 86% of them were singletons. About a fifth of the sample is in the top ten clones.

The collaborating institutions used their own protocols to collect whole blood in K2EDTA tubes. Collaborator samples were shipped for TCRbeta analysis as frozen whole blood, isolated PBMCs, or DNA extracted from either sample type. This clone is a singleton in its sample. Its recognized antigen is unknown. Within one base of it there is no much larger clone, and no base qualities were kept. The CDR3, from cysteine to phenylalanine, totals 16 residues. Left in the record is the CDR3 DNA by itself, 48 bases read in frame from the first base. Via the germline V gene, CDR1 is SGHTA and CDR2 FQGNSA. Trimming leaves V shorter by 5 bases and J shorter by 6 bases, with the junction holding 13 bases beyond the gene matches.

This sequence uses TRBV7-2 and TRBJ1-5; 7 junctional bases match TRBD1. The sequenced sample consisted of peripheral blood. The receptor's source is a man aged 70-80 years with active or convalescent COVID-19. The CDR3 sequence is CASSLAQGSAIQPQHF. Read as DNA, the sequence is TGTGCCAGCAGCCTTGCACAGGGGTCCGCTATTCAGCCCCAGCATTTT.